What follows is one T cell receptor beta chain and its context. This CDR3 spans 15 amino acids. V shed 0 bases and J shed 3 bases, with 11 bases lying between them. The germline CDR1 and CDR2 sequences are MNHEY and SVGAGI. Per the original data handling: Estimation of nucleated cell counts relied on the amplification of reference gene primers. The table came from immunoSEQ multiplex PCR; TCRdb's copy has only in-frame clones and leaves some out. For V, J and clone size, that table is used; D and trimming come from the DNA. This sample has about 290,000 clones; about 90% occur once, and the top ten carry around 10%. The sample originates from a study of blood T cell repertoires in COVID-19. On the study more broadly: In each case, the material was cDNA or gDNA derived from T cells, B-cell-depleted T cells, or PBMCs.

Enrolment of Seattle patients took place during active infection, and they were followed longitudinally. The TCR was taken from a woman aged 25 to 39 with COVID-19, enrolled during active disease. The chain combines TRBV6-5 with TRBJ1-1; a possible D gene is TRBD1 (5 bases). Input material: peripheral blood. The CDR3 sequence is CASSYSGGWDTEAFF. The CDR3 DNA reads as TGTGCCAGCAGTTACTCCGGGGGTTGGGACACTGAAGCTTTCTTT.